This TCR beta chain was recovered during a study of shared clonotypes between healthy human individuals. With V trimmed by 3 bases and J by 5 bases, 5 bases remained unmatched. Germline assignment: CDR1 SGHRS and CDR2 YFSETQ. This CDR3 is 15 amino acids long. Clones were read by immunoSEQ multiplex PCR, and TCRdb kept only the in-frame ones, dropping some. The sample includes roughly 510,000 clones, over 60% seen only once; the top ten take 12%. The material sequenced was PBMCs. The gene calls are TRBV5-1 and TRBJ2-2; the match to TRBD1 covers 9 bases. The receptor comes from a woman in her 40s in good health. Some clones in this sample may be carry-over from other donors' samples. The CDR3 protein is CASSSTTGGTGELFF. CDR3 sequence (DNA): TGCGCCAGCAGCTCGACGACAGGGGGAACCGGGGAGCTGTTTTTT. The full variable domain, with the rest looked up from reference TRBV5-1 and TRBJ2-2, is KAGVTQTPRYLIKTRGQQVTLSCSPISGHRSVSWYQQTPGQGLQFLFEYFSETQRNKGNFPGRFSGRQFSNSRSEMNVSTLELGDSALYLCASSSTTGGTGELFFGEGSRLTVL.